These 26 T cell receptor beta chains came from one sample sequenced in a study of blood T cells in healthy people across ages. A second PCR of roughly 7 to 11 cycles used a sample-barcoded 5' primer and a J-beta primer mix. TCRdb processed the 5' RACE reads anew with MiXCR; each CDR3 protein has one entry. This sample has over 1,200,000 distinct CDR3 sequences, with roughly 59% found just once. The sequencing sample was made of blood. The receptor set was obtained from a young man in good health.

V and J are TRBV27 and TRBJ1-4, with 7 bases fitting TRBD1. Germline assignment: CDR1 MNHEY and CDR2 SMNVEV (reference sequence). V shed 3 bases and J 0 bases; nucleotides not matched to a gene: 7. The CDR3 covers 17 residues. CDR3: CASSFKQGTPTNEKLFF. CDR3 nucleotide sequence: TGTGCCAGCAGTTTCAAACAGGGGACTCCAACTAATGAAAAACTGTTTTTT.

This chain links TRBV6-6 with TRBJ2-3, with D possibly being TRBD1 (5 bases). With 8 bases removed from V and 2 bases from J, the gap between germline ends came to 11 bases. The germline gives CDR1 MNHNY, CDR2 SVGAGI (reference sequence). The CDR3 runs 13 residues. This CDR3 reads CASGADSTDTQYF. The CDR3 DNA reads as TGTGCCAGCGGGGCAGATTCCACAGATACGCAGTATTTT.

The rearrangement joins TRBV10-3 to TRBJ2-5; 9 bases map to TRBD1. After removal of 4 bases from V and 0 bases from J, the junction contained 3 bases not matched to a gene. This CDR3 region has 15 residues. The germline V gene encodes CDR1 ENHRY and CDR2 SYGVKD. The CDR3 here is CAISVGQGHQETQYF. The CDR3 nucleotides are TGTGCCATCAGTGTCGGACAGGGGCACCAAGAGACCCAGTACTTC.

The chain is built from TRBV7-2 and TRBJ2-1; possibly TRBD2 for D (5 bases). Germline CDR1 SGHTA, CDR2 FQGNSA. The CDR3 is 15 residues long. V was shortened by 1 base and J by 4 bases, with 11 bases between the two germline ends. The CDR3 DNA sequence: TGTGCCAGCAGCTTAGGAGCTAGCTTGTACAATGAGCAGTTCTTC. Amino acids: CASSLGASLYNEQFF. Drawing the rest from reference TRBV7-2 and TRBJ2-1, the complete variable domain is GAGVSQSPSNKVTEKGKDVELRCDPISGHTALYWYRQSLGQGLEFLIYFQGNSAPDKSGLPSDRFSAERTGGSVSTLTIQRTQQEDSAVYLCASSLGASLYNEQFFGPGTRLTVL.

V gene TRBV20-1 combines with J gene TRBJ2-2, with D unclear. The germline V and J ends were trimmed by 0 bases and 5 bases, with 16 bases remaining between them. Germline CDR1 is DFQATT and CDR2 is SNEGSKA (reference sequence). The CDR3 is 16 amino acids. In DNA, the CDR3 is TGCAGTGCTAGAGATCGGCTCAAGGTTCGGACCGGGGAGCTGTTTTTT. Translated: CSARDRLKVRTGELFF.

V usage is TRBV20-1 and J usage is TRBJ1-5; D not certain. Trimming stripped 6 bases from V and 5 bases from J, with 20 bases between. This CDR3 comprises 15 residues. Germline values: CDR1 DFQATT, CDR2 SNEGSKA (reference sequence). The CDR3 DNA sequence: TGCAGTGCCCATCCCACCGGAACAGAGGATCAGCCCCAGCATTTT. Protein: CSAHPTGTEDQPQHF.

The chain combines TRBV5-5 with TRBJ2-7; 9 bases are shared with TRBD1. The trim removed 0 bases at V and 2 bases at J, leaving 9 bases unmatched. The CDR3 is 17 residues long. Germline lookup yields CDR1 SGHKS and CDR2 YYEKEE (reference sequence). The CDR3 spells CASSLAYAGTGTYEQYF. CDR3 nucleotide sequence: TGTGCCAGCAGCTTGGCCTACGCCGGGACAGGGACCTACGAGCAGTACTTC.

The chain links TRBV9 to TRBJ2-7; D gene uncertain. Germline loops: CDR1 SGDLS, CDR2 YYNGEE. This CDR3 is 17 amino acids long. V lost 4 bases to trimming and J lost 6 bases, with 26 bases between them. In nucleotides, the CDR3 is TGTGCCAGCAGCCCTAAAACCTTCGGACCCCAGCCAGGCGAGCAGTACTTC. Protein sequence: CASSPKTFGPQPGEQYF.

The CDR3 loop is CASSLSHSTRGEQYF. CDR3 nucleotide sequence: TGTGCCAGCAGTTTATCGCACTCCACGAGGGGTGAGCAGTACTTC. The chain carries TRBV27 and TRBJ2-4; D tentatively reads TRBD1 or TRBD2 (5 bases each). Trimming stripped 0 bases from V and 13 bases from J, with 19 bases between. The CDR3 covers 15 residues. Germline V lookup: CDR1 MNHEY, CDR2 SMNVEV (reference sequence).

The rearrangement uses TRBV2 and TRBJ2-3; 8 bases match TRBD2. Germline V gene lookup returns CDR1 SNHLY and CDR2 FYNNEI. J gave up 1 base and V 3 bases, and 9 bases lay outside the gene matches. The CDR3 totals 17 residues. Written as DNA, the CDR3 is TGTGCCAGCAGTGATTTAAGGACTAGCTGGGGCACAGATACGCAGTATTTT. The encoded protein is CASSDLRTSWGTDTQYF. The complete variable domain, with remaining parts taken from reference TRBV2 and TRBJ2-3, reads EPEVTQTPSHQVTQMGQEVILRCVPISNHLYFYWYRQILGQKVEFLVSFYNNEISEKSEIFDDQFSVERPDGSNFTLKIRSTKLEDSAMYFCASSDLRTSWGTDTQYFGPGTRLTVL.

This clonotype has more than one count but fewer than ten. The chain uses TRBV7-9 and TRBJ2-7; 8 bases are shared with TRBD1. The germline CDR1 and CDR2 sequences are SEHNR and FQNEAQ (reference sequence). With V trimmed by 7 bases and J by 2 bases, 7 bases remained unmatched. The CDR3 consists of 14 residues. The CDR3 is CASISGTGPYEQYF. The CDR3 DNA sequence: TGTGCCAGCATTTCCGGGACAGGACCCTACGAGCAGTACTTC. The whole variable domain, filled in from reference TRBV7-9 and TRBJ2-7, reads DTGVSQNPRHKITKRGQNVTFRCDPISEHNRLYWYRQTLGQGPEFLTYFQNEAQLEKSRLLSDRFSAERPKGSFSTLEIQRTEQGDSAMYLCASISGTGPYEQYFGPGTRLTVT.

The chain links TRBV15 to TRBJ1-1, with a possible D match to TRBD1 (5 bases). Germline values: CDR1 LNHNV, CDR2 YYDKDF (reference sequence). The germline V and J ends were trimmed by 0 bases and 0 bases, with 17 bases remaining between them. There are 18 residues in the CDR3. CDR3 protein: CATSRDFWSQGLNTEAFF. CDR3 DNA: TGTGCCACCAGCAGAGATTTTTGGTCGCAGGGTCTGAACACTGAAGCTTTCTTT.

V is TRBV4-1 and J is TRBJ1-3; perhaps TRBD1 as D (5 bases). V was trimmed by 2 bases and J by 9 bases, leaving 8 bases between them. The CDR3 consists of 12 residues. From germline, CDR1 is MGHRA and CDR2 YSYEKL. This chain's CDR3 is CASSQWGGTIYF. As DNA, the CDR3 is TGCGCCAGCAGCCAATGGGGCGGCACCATATATTTT.

The chain joins TRBV25-1 to TRBJ2-1; a weak D match, TRBD1 (7 bases). The CDR3 spans 14 residues. Trimming stripped 7 bases from V and 3 bases from J, with 13 bases between. Germline CDR1 and CDR2: MGHDK and SYGVNS. The CDR3, as DNA: TGTGCCAGCACCAGGGGGGACTTCTACAATGAGCAGTTCTTC. Its translation: CASTRGDFYNEQFF.

The chain recombines TRBV7-7 with TRBJ2-1; 7 positions match TRBD1. The CDR3 is made up of 15 amino acids. With 5 bases clipped from V and 13 bases from J, the junction kept 17 bases outside the gene matches. Germline CDR1 SSHAT, CDR2 FNYEAQ (reference sequence). DNA of the CDR3: TGTGCCAGCAGCCCTGAGCCCGGGACAGTTCAACAACAGTTCTTC. Translation: CASSPEPGTVQQQFF.

This clonotype came up a few times. This chain links TRBV20-1 with TRBJ2-3; 10 positions match TRBD2. Losses at the gene ends were 6 bases for V and 8 bases for J; bases not matched to a gene: 14. Germline V CDR1 and CDR2: DFQATT, SNEGSKA (reference sequence). This CDR3 is built from 15 residues. The CDR3 reads CSAIQGSSGGSTQYF. The CDR3 coding sequence is TGCAGTGCCATACAGGGGAGTAGCGGGGGGTCTACGCAGTATTTT.

This rearrangement joins TRBV7-9 to TRBJ2-7, with D maybe TRBD2 (6 bases). V was cut by 5 bases and J by 3 bases, with 14 bases left in between. The length of the CDR3 is 14 residues. The germline CDR1 and CDR2 sequences are SEHNR and FQNEAQ (reference sequence). CDR3 sequence reads: CASSVEGSGYEQYF. In nucleotides, the CDR3 is TGTGCCAGCAGCGTGGAGGGCTCGGGCTACGAGCAGTACTTC.

The rearrangement uses TRBV19 and TRBJ2-6; D is perhaps TRBD2 (5 bases). Trimming took off 3 bases at V and 0 bases at J, with 15 bases between the two ends. Germline values: CDR1 LNHDA, CDR2 SQIVND (reference sequence). This CDR3 is 18 amino acids long. CDR3 in amino acids: CASSIEGAQISGANVLTF. The CDR3 DNA follows: TGTGCCAGTAGTATCGAGGGTGCCCAGATCTCTGGGGCCAACGTCCTGACTTTC.

CDR3 loop: CSARGTGLGQPQHF. For the CDR3, the DNA is TGCAGTGCTAGAGGTACGGGACTGGGACAGCCCCAGCATTTT. The chain carries TRBV20-1 and TRBJ1-5; a possible D gene is TRBD1 (5 bases). V dropped 1 base and J dropped 7 bases, with 14 bases sitting between them. From germline, CDR1 is DFQATT and CDR2 SNEGSKA (reference sequence). The CDR3 is made up of 14 amino acids.

J is TRBJ2-1 and V is TRBV6-2 or TRBV6-3; D unresolved. CDR3 length equals 12 residues. CDR1 is MNHEY, CDR2 SVGEGT, per germline. V was shortened by 1 base and J by 8 bases, with 6 bases between the two germline ends. The DNA of the CDR3 is TGTGCCAGCAGTTACTTAGACTATGAGCAGTTCTTC. Its protein product is CASSYLDYEQFF.

This clonotype has just a few counts. The chain employs TRBV29-1 and TRBJ2-1; 10 bases align to TRBD2. This CDR3 is built from 17 residues. Trimming removed 0 bases from V and 8 bases from J; junction bases left unmatched: 13. From germline, CDR1 is SQVTM and CDR2 ANQGSEA. The CDR3 spells CSVEDREASGSWDEQFF. CDR3 nucleotides: TGCAGCGTTGAAGATCGCGAGGCTAGCGGGAGTTGGGATGAGCAGTTCTTC.

The chain links TRBV6-5 to TRBJ2-3; maybe TRBD2 (5 bases). V was cut by 10 bases and J by 5 bases, with 10 bases left in between. CDR1 and CDR2 from the germline V gene are MNHEY and SVGAGI. This CDR3 is 11 amino acids long. The CDR3 loop is CATLRGDTQYF. CDR3 nucleotides: TGTGCCACCCTTCGGGGAGATACGCAGTATTTT.

The chain uses TRBV9 and TRBJ2-5; 10 bases agree with TRBD2. CDR3 size: 16 residues. Germline CDR1 and CDR2: SGDLS and YYNGEE. CDR3 in DNA: TGTGCTTCGTCTTTGGTAGCGGGGGGTCCTCAAGAGACCCAGTACTTC. Its translation is CASSLVAGGPQETQYF. Full variable domain (remainder filled in from reference TRBV9 and TRBJ2-5): DSGVTQTPKHLITATGQRVTLRCSPRSGDLSVYWYQQSLDQGLQFLIQYYNGEERAKGNILERFSAQQFPDLHSELNLSSLELGDSALYFCASSLVAGGPQETQYFGPGTRLLVL.

This chain connects TRBV4-1 to TRBJ1-2, with D tentatively TRBD1 (5 bases). This CDR3 comprises 17 residues. The V end lost 1 base, the J end lost 8 bases, and 23 bases lay between the germline ends. Germline V CDR1 and CDR2: MGHRA, YSYEKL. The CDR3: CASSQVEFSAGRGGYTF. The CDR3 bases are TGCGCCAGCAGCCAAGTTGAGTTCTCGGCAGGCCGGGGCGGCTACACCTTC.

The chain recombines TRBV7-9 with TRBJ2-1, with TRBD2 as a possible D gene (5 bases). The CDR3 runs 16 residues. From germline, CDR1 is SEHNR and CDR2 FQNEAQ (reference sequence). Trimming took 7 bases from V and 5 from J, leaving 21 bases between them. The CDR3 nucleotides are TGTGCCAGCACCAGACCCGGGAATCGGGGAAACAATGAGCAGTTCTTC. It is translated as CASTRPGNRGNNEQFF. Combining the CDR3 with reference TRBV7-9 and TRBJ2-1 gives the whole variable domain DTGVSQNPRHKITKRGQNVTFRCDPISEHNRLYWYRQTLGQGPEFLTYFQNEAQLEKSRLLSDRFSAERPKGSFSTLEIQRTEQGDSAMYLCASTRPGNRGNNEQFFGPGTRLTVL.

The V gene is TRBV2, the J gene TRBJ2-5; 8 bases are shared with TRBD2. The V segment lost 4 bases and the J segment 1 base; nucleotides outside the gene matches: 5. From germline, CDR1 is SNHLY and CDR2 FYNNEI. This CDR3 is built from 15 residues. The CDR3 nucleotides are TGTGCCAGCAGTGCGGCGGGGGGCTTCCAAGAGACCCAGTACTTC. Its protein is CASSAAGGFQETQYF.